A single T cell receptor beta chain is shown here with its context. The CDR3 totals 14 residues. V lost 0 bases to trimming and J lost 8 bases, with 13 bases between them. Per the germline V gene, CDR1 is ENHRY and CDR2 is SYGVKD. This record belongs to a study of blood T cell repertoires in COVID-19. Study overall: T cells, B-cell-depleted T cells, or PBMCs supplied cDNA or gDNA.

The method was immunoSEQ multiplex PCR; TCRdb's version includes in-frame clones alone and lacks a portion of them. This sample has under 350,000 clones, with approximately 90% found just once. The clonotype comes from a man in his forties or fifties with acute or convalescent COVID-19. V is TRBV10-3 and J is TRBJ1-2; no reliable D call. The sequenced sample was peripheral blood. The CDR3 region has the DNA TGTGCCATCAGTGAGTCTACTAACCCAGCGGGCTACACCTTC. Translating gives CAISESTNPAGYTF.